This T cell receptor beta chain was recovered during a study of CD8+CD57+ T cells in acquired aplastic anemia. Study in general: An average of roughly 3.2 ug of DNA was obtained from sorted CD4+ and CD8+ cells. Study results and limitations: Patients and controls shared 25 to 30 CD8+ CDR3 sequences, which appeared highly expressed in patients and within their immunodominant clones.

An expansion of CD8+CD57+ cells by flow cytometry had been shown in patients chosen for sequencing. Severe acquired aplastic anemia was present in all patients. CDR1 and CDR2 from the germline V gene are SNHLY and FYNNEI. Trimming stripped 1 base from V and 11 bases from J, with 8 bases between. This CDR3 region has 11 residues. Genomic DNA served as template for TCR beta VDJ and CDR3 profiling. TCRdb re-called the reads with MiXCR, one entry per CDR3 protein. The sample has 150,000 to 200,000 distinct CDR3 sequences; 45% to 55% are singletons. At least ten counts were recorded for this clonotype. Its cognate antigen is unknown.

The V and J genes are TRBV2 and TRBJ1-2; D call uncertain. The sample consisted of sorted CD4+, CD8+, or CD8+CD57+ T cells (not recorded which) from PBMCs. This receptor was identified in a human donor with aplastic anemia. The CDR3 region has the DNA TGTGCCAGCAGTGAAGAAGGGCCTTACACCTTC. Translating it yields CASSEEGPYTF.